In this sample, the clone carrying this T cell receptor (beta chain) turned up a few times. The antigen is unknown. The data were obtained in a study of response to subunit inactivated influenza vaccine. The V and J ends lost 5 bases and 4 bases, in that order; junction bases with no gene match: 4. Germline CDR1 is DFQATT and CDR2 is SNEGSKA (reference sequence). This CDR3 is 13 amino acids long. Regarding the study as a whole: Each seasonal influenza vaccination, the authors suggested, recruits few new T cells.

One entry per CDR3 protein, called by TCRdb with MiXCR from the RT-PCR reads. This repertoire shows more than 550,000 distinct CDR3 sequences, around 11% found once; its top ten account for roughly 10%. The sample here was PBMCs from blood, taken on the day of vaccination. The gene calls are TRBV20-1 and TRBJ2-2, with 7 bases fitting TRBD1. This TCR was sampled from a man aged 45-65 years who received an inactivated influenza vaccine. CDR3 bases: TGCAGTGCTCGGGGACAGACCACCGGGGAGCTGTTTTTT. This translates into CSARGQTTGELFF.